This T cell receptor (beta chain) was observed in a study of shared clonotypes between healthy human individuals. Study in general: The study enrolled a couple of women and a few men aged 18 to 49. General study findings and limits: Tissue TCR repertoires likely differ from these blood-only repertoires.

Germline values: CDR1 LNHDA, CDR2 SQIVND (reference sequence). V lost 0 bases to trimming and J lost 7 bases; unmatched junction nucleotides: 12. The CDR3 length is 16 residues. The data were produced by immunoSEQ multiplex PCR, yet TCRdb's version contains in-frame clones alone and is incomplete. This sample has about 380,000 clones, with just over 95% found just once. A word on this clone: Its antigen remains unidentified.

J is TRBJ2-7 and V is TRBV19; 7 bases align to TRBD1. The sequenced sample consisted of memory CD8+ T cells sorted from blood. Subset given: CD45RO+ cells pooled with CCR7-negative TemRA cells. The source of this sequence is a man in his thirties or forties in good health. CDR3: CASSIDGNRGGREQYF. CDR3 in DNA: TGTGCCAGTAGTATAGACGGAAACAGGGGTGGTAGGGAGCAGTACTTC.